This T cell receptor beta chain was captured in a study of shared T cell receptors in the human thymus (dated by TCRdb to 2020 to 2022). Study-wide context: The study examined how the human thymus generates shared, self-reactive T-cell receptor alpha chains.

In regard to this clone: Its antigen remains unidentified. No quality values exist for individual bases; no much larger clone is one base distant.

The library was made by the immunoSEQ multiplex PCR assay. This is the immuneACCESS table as TCRdb keeps it, with only in-frame sequences that have V and J called. A part of the clones is gone; compared with another copy, unresolved V genes explain less than half, and the rest is unexplained. This sample has more than 550,000 clones in its table, and around 87% of those were observed once. The top ten constitute roughly 0.0086% of the sample. CDR1 and CDR2 were assigned from the germline V gene as SGHDN and FVKESK. V is clipped by 4 bases and J by 2 bases, and the sequence between their germline boundaries is 16 bases long. The CDR3 numbers 16 residues from cysteine through phenylalanine. The sequence is cut down to CDR3 DNA, 48 bases in frame from base 1. This sample also belongs to another study, concerning human thymus T cells. The second study's authors report: Donors were immunologically healthy infants undergoing open corrective cardiac surgery for congenital heart defects in Finland. Thymus tissue was obtained as surgical resects removed during corrective cardiac surgery. Biased V and J gene segment usage appeared to be present in both thymic and peripheral blood repertoires. According to the related research, thymic TCR repertoires were highly overlapping among unrelated individuals. The study described the TCR alpha and beta repertoires in under ten infant thymus samples and a few matching peripheral blood samples. The infant donors were about 7 to 250 days old, and the cohort included five to seven males and a couple of females. After being mechanically released from the tissue, thymocytes were kept at -70 degrees C in pellets of roughly 10-33 million cells. A QIAsymphony instrument was used to extract genomic DNA from the frozen cell pellets. The immunoSEQ multiplex PCR assay was used to amplify the TCRB and TCRAD loci from a standardized amount of quality-controlled genomic DNA. The amplicons spanned the V(D)J region and were long enough to cover the CDR3 and allow V and J genes to be identified. Through the commercial immunoSEQ service, the amplicons were sequenced on an Illumina platform. Primer bias and sequencing errors were corrected as previously described, and TCRAD and TCRB were defined on the basis of the IMGT database. Repertoires were analysed with immunoSEQ Analyzer 3.0 and VDJTools, covering basic statistics, V/J segment usage, diversity estimates, rarefaction and pairwise overlap. Diversity was estimated using the Chao1, ChaoE, Efron-Thisted, Shannon and inverse Simpson indices, and was also estimated on datasets down-sampled to the size of the smallest sample. Repertoire overlap was determined by strict matching of CDR3 nucleotide sequence, V gene and J gene, and Jaccard-based multidimensional scaling clustering was applied. On average, thymus samples gave 650,000 to 1,000,000 unique TCRB clonotypes, whereas blood samples gave 75,000 to 95,000.

The clonotype was recovered from a boy under three years old with a congenital heart defect. Donor details come from another sample of the same person, matched by shared clones. The chain links TRBV14 with TRBJ2-3; TRBD2 is a weak D gene call, 5 bases matching. The sequenced sample was thymocytes. The CDR3 protein: CASSLGSSLNTDTQYF. The DNA reads TGTGCCAGCAGCCTGGGCTCTAGCCTAAACACAGATACGCAGTATTTT.